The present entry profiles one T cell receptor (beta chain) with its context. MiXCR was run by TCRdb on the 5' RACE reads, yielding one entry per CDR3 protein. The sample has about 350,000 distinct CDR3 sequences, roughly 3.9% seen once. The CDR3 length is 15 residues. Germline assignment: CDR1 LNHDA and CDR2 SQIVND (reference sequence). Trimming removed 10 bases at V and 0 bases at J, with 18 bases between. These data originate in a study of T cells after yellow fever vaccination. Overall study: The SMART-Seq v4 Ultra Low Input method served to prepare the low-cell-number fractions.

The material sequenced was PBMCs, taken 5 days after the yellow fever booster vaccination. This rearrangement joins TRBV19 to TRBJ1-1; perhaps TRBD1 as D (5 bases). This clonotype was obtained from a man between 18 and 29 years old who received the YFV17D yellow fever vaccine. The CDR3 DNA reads TGTGCCACCGTAGGAGGGGACGGGATGAACACTGAAGCTTTCTTT. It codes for CATVGGDGMNTEAFF.